The 4 T cell receptor beta chains below all came from one sample that was sequenced in a study of cytomegalovirus exposure and HLA in healthy donors. A multiplex PCR was run with 60 Vbeta primers and 13 Jbeta primers. TCRdb's copy holds only in-frame clones and misses some; the assay was immunoSEQ multiplex PCR. The sample consists of 95,000 to 110,000 clones, more than 75% of them appearing once. Input material: PBMCs. All receptors come from a woman in her 40s in good health and CMV-seronegative.

This clone was found a few times. The chain employs TRBV4-3 and TRBJ1-3; no reliable D call. V was shortened by 1 base and J by 5 bases, with 9 bases between the two germline ends. CDR1 LGHNA and CDR2 YSLEER come from the germline V gene. This CDR3 comprises 14 residues. CDR3 region: CASSQVGGRNTIYF. The CDR3 DNA reads TGCGCCAGCAGCCAAGTGGGAGGCCGAAACACCATATATTTT.

This clone was found a few times. The chain employs TRBV7-3 and TRBJ2-1; 14 nucleotides align to TRBD2. The CDR3 loop spans 15 amino acids. Trimming cost V 2 bases and J 11 bases; bases outside gene matches: 5. Germline values: CDR1 SGHTA, CDR2 FQGTGA. Here the CDR3 reads CASSLEGTSGSKQFF. The CDR3 nucleotides read TGTGCCAGCAGCTTAGAGGGGACTAGCGGGAGTAAGCAGTTCTTC. Complete variable domain (other parts from reference TRBV7-3 and TRBJ2-1): GAGVSQTPSNKVTEKGKYVELRCDPISGHTALYWYRQSLGQGPEFLIYFQGTGAADDSGLPNDRFFAVRPEGSVSTLKIQRTERGDSAVYLCASSLEGTSGSKQFFGPGTRLTVL.

This chain uses TRBV6-5 with TRBJ2-7, with TRBD1 matching 10 bases. V shed 4 bases, J shed 11 bases, and the junction held 11 bases outside the gene matches. This CDR3 has 14 residues. CDR1 is MNHEY and CDR2 is SVGAGI in the germline V gene. This CDR3 is CASSSPGQGPLEYF. Here the CDR3 DNA reads TGTGCCAGCAGTTCGCCGGGACAGGGGCCCTTGGAGTACTTC.

The CDR3 protein is CASSGSTAYEQYF. CDR3 DNA sequence: TGTGCCAGCAGCGGGTCGACAGCTTACGAGCAGTACTTC. J is TRBJ2-7 and V is TRBV5-6, with a possible D match to TRBD1 (5 bases). This CDR3 region has 13 residues. V lost 4 bases to trimming and J lost 4 bases, with 12 bases between them. Looked up from germline, CDR1 is SGHDT and CDR2 is YYEEEE.